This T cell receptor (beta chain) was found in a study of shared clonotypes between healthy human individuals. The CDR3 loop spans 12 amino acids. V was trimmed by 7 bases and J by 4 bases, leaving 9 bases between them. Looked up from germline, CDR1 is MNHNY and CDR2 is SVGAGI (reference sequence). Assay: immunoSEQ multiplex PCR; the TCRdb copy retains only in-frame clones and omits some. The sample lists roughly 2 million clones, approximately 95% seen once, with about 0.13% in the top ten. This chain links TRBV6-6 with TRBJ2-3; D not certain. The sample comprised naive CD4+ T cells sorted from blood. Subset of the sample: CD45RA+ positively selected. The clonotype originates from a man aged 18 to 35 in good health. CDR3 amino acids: CASKERADTQYF. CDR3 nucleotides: TGTGCCAGCAAGGAAAGGGCAGATACGCAGTATTTT.